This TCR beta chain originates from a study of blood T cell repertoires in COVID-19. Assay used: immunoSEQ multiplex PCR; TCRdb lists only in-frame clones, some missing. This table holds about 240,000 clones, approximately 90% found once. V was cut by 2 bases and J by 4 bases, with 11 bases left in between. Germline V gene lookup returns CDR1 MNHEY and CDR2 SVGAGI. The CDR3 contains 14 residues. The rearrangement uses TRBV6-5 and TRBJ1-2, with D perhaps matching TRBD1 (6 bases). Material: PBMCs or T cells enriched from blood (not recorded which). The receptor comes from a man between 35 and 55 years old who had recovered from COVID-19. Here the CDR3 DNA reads TGTGCCAGCAGTTACATGCAGACAGGCTATGGCTACACCTTC. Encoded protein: CASSYMQTGYGYTF.